The T cell receptor (beta chain) described here comes from a study of cytomegalovirus exposure and HLA in healthy donors. Germline V CDR1 and CDR2: MNHNY, SVGAGI (reference sequence). Trimming shortened V by 2 bases and J by 8 bases, and 12 bases separated the two germline ends. The CDR3 consists of 13 residues. This clone occurred a few times. The PCR had 60 Vbeta and 13 Jbeta primers. Data came from immunoSEQ multiplex PCR; TCRdb stores just in-frame clones and leaves some out. This table has more than 200,000 clones, roughly 80% appearing once. The sequence was obtained from a girl aged 2-9 years in good health and CMV-seronegative. The chain employs TRBV6-6 and TRBJ1-1; D is uncertain. The sequenced sample was PBMCs. The CDR3 spells CASSYAQTREAFF. CDR3 nucleotides: TGTGCCAGCAGTTACGCCCAGACAAGAGAAGCTTTCTTT.